Listed below are T cell receptor beta chains from one sample, sequenced in a study of blood T cell repertoires in COVID-19. Generated by immunoSEQ multiplex PCR, the TCRdb table keeps only in-frame clones and is missing some. In the table there are about 330,000 clones, 80% to 90% of which are singletons. Sequencing input: PBMCs or T cells enriched from blood (not recorded which). Receptor source: a man aged 25 to 45 who had recovered from COVID-19. Each CDR3 is given with its conserved first and last residue. The D gene is left open where the match is weak. Some rows mark clone size as missing; the rest say once, few, many or name a class of expanded clone.

size,J,V,D,CDR3,DNA
-,TRBJ2-5,TRBV11-2,-,CASSLWRGEDQETQYF,TGTGCCAGCAGCTTATGGCGGGGAGAGGACCAAGAGACCCAGTACTTC
-,TRBJ1-5,TRBV7-9,-,CASSPGLYSNQPQHF,TGTGCCAGCAGCCCAGGGTTATATAGCAATCAGCCCCAGCATTTT
-,TRBJ2-1,TRBV6-6,TRBD1,CASPLTGGYPYNEQFF,TGTGCCAGCCCCCTAACAGGGGGCTACCCCTACAATGAGCAGTTCTTC
-,TRBJ2-2,TRBV29-1,-,CSVAQNTGELFF,TGCAGCGTTGCCCAGAACACCGGGGAGCTGTTTTTT
-,TRBJ1-1,TRBV7-3,-,CASSLIWGENTEAFF,TGTGCCAGCAGCTTAATATGGGGCGAGAACACTGAAGCTTTCTTT
few,TRBJ1-1,TRBV28,TRBD1,CASSSLLGTGNTEAFF,TGTGCCAGCAGTTCCCTTCTCGGGACAGGGAACACTGAAGCTTTCTTT
-,TRBJ1-6,TRBV24-1,-,CATSDSTYNSPLHF,TGTGCCACCTCGGACAGCACGTATAATTCACCCCTCCACTTT
-,TRBJ2-7,TRBV11-2,TRBD1,CASSLERGPGQDPREQYF,TGTGCCAGCAGCTTAGAGAGGGGCCCCGGACAGGACCCGCGCGAGCAGTACTTC
-,TRBJ1-5,TRBV6-6,-,CASSSGSSGPQHF,TGTGCCAGCAGTTCCGGATCCTCGGGGCCCCAGCATTTT
-,TRBJ1-2,TRBV5-1,TRBD1,CASSSGQGAYGYTF,TGCGCCAGCAGTTCCGGACAGGGGGCCTATGGCTACACCTTC
-,TRBJ2-3,TRBV28,-,CASTSAGSDTQYF,TGTGCCAGCACCTCGGCAGGATCAGATACGCAGTATTTT
-,TRBJ2-5,TRBV15,-,CATSRASGTTTRETQYF,TGTGCCACCAGCAGAGCCTCCGGGACAACGACGAGGGAGACCCAGTACTTC
-,TRBJ1-2,TRBV10-3,-,CAISEGGQLYGYTF,TGTGCCATCAGTGAGGGGGGCCAGCTCTATGGCTACACCTTC
-,TRBJ2-2,TRBV4-1,-,CASSQRAAGATGELFF,TGCGCCAGCAGCCAACGGGCGGCAGGGGCCACCGGGGAGCTGTTTTTT
-,TRBJ1-2,TRBV28,TRBD1,CASSLDRGQSYGYTF,TGTGCCAGCAGTCTAGACAGGGGGCAATCCTATGGCTACACCTTC
once,TRBJ1-1,TRBV5-1,TRBD1,CASSGYTGVTEAFF,TGCGCCAGCAGCGGTTACACAGGGGTCACTGAAGCTTTCTTT
-,TRBJ2-2,TRBV5-4,-,CASSWDKNTGELFF,TGTGCCAGCAGCTGGGACAAGAACACCGGGGAGCTGTTTTTT
-,TRBJ2-2,TRBV5-1,TRBD2,CASSSAGGPNGELFF,TGCGCCAGCAGCTCGGCGGGGGGGCCAAACGGGGAGCTGTTTTTT
-,TRBJ2-2,TRBV30,TRBD1,CAHHRGNTGELFF,TGTGCCCACCACAGGGGGAACACCGGGGAGCTGTTTTTT
-,TRBJ2-7,TRBV7-2,TRBD1,CASSKRDRSSYEQYF,TGTGCCAGCAGCAAAAGGGACAGGAGTTCCTACGAGCAGTACTTC
-,TRBJ2-2,TRBV7-7,TRBD1,CASSSGQGATGELFF,TGTGCCAGCAGCTCGGGACAGGGGGCGACCGGGGAGCTGTTTTTT
once,TRBJ1-2,TRBV4-1,-,CASSQVIPGDGYTF,TGCGCCAGCAGCCAAGTAATCCCCGGAGATGGCTACACCTTC
-,TRBJ1-3,TRBV3-1/TRBV3-2,-,CASSQRRGSGNTIYF,TGTGCCAGCAGCCAACGAAGGGGCAGCGGAAACACCATATATTTT
-,TRBJ1-1,TRBV5-4,TRBD1,CASSLQGALLNTEAFF,TGTGCCAGCAGCCTCCAGGGGGCACTCTTAAACACTGAAGCTTTCTTT
-,TRBJ2-7,TRBV3-1/TRBV3-2,TRBD1,CASSSGTGSYEQYF,TGTGCCAGCAGCTCAGGGACAGGATCCTACGAGCAGTACTTC
few,TRBJ2-7,TRBV11-2,TRBD1,CASSFGQGNYEQYF,TGTGCCAGCAGCTTCGGACAGGGGAACTACGAGCAGTACTTC
many,TRBJ2-2,TRBV6-6,TRBD2,CASSPLAGGSNTGELFF,TGTGCCAGCAGTCCCCTAGCGGGGGGATCTAACACCGGGGAGCTGTTTTTT
-,TRBJ2-5,TRBV21-1,-,CASSRSTQGRETQYF,TGTGCCAGCAGCCGGAGTACACAGGGACGAGAGACCCAGTACTTC
-,TRBJ2-3,TRBV11-2,TRBD2,CASSSPGLVLTDTQYF,TGTGCCAGCAGTTCTCCGGGACTAGTTTTAACAGATACGCAGTATTTT
-,TRBJ1-4,TRBV30,TRBD1,CAWGGDSEKLFF,TGTGCCTGGGGGGGGGACAGTGAAAAACTGTTTTTT
-,TRBJ1-2,TRBV4-1,TRBD1,CASSQGQGLDYGYTF,TGCGCCAGCAGCCAAGGACAGGGGCTCGACTATGGCTACACCTTC
-,TRBJ1-4,TRBV1,-,CTSSQERRSRGEKLFF,TGCACCAGCAGCCAAGAGCGCCGGTCCCGGGGAGAAAAACTGTTTTTT
-,TRBJ2-3,TRBV7-9,TRBD1,CASSGRDRGTDTQYF,TGTGCCAGCAGCGGCCGGGACAGGGGCACAGATACGCAGTATTTT
-,TRBJ1-2,TRBV28,TRBD1,CASSNVGTGGSYGYTF,TGTGCCAGCAGCAACGTTGGGACAGGGGGTAGCTATGGCTACACCTTC
once,TRBJ2-3,TRBV25-1,-,CASSERQADTDTQYF,TGTGCCAGCAGTGAACGGCAGGCCGACACAGATACGCAGTATTTT